This T cell receptor (beta chain) was identified in a study of T cells in localized non-small cell lung cancer. Notes on the study in general: Longer overall survival accompanied higher blood T cell density. Uninvolved adjacent lung showed the highest T cell clonality, exceeding tumor. Across samples, adjacent lung featured a median roughly 50 of the top 100 tumor clones. Investigators sequenced only a single tumor region, leaving heterogeneity possible.

This table comes from immunoSEQ multiplex PCR, and its TCRdb copy is limited to in-frame clones, with some not included. In the table there are some 56,000 clones, 70% to 90% of which are singletons. The V gene lost 5 bases and the J gene lost 1 base, with 7 bases spanning the gap. This CDR3 comprises 14 residues. Germline V CDR1 and CDR2: SGHRS, YFSETQ. A remark on this clone: Its antigen is currently unknown.

The chain carries TRBV5-1 and TRBJ2-6; D uncertain. This clonotype originated in a woman aged 35 to 75 with stage I lung adenocarcinoma. The sample consisted of peripheral blood, taken before any cancer treatment. The CDR3 sequence is CASRQSSGANVLTF. As DNA, the CDR3 is TGCGCCAGCAGGCAGAGTTCTGGGGCCAACGTCCTGACTTTC.